These 27 T cell receptor beta chains were all obtained from the same sample, sequenced in a study of blood T cell repertoires in COVID-19. TCRdb's table, derived via immunoSEQ multiplex PCR, lists solely in-frame clones and lacks some. The sample consists of a few hundred thousand clones, 70% to 90% of them appearing once. Source material: PBMCs or T cells enriched from blood (not recorded which). The receptors shown here come from a woman in her 30s who had been exposed to COVID-19.

The chain has TRBV2 and TRBJ1-2; D unresolved. The CDR3 consists of 14 residues. The germline CDR1 and CDR2 sequences are SNHLY and FYNNEI. Between the trimmed V and J ends, which lost 1 base and 8 bases, there was a span of 14 bases. DNA for the CDR3: TGTGCCAGCAGTGAAGGAGATGGCGGGGTCGGCTACACCTTC. Residues: CASSEGDGGVGYTF.

The chain joins TRBV27 to TRBJ2-3, with 7 bases lining up with TRBD1. With 7 bases clipped from V and 5 bases from J, the junction kept 18 bases outside the gene matches. CDR1 MNHEY and CDR2 SMNVEV come from the germline V gene (reference sequence). The CDR3 is made up of 17 amino acids. This CDR3 reads CASTISRGQQLGDTQYF. CDR3 coding DNA: TGTGCCAGCACAATCAGCCGGGGACAGCAATTAGGAGATACGCAGTATTTT.

The chain combines TRBV2 with TRBJ1-5, with unresolved D. Per germline, CDR1 SNHLY and CDR2 FYNNEI. V shed 2 bases and J shed 5 bases, with 10 bases lying between them. This CDR3 is built from 14 residues. The CDR3 loop reads CASSELGSYQPQHF. The CDR3 DNA reads as TGTGCCAGCAGTGAACTGGGGAGTTATCAGCCCCAGCATTTT.

The rearrangement links TRBV3-1 (or the pseudogene TRBV3-2) to TRBJ1-5; the D is unclear. CDR3 size: 13 residues. V was shortened by 1 base and J by 4 bases, with 5 bases between the two germline ends. Germline V gene lookup returns CDR1 LGHDT and CDR2 YNNKEL (reference sequence). CDR3 coding DNA: TGTGCCAGCAGCCAAGTCCTTAATCAGCCCCAGCATTTT. Translated, it gives CASSQVLNQPQHF.

The rearrangement uses TRBV6-5 and TRBJ1-2; 9 bases line up with TRBD1. CDR1 MNHEY and CDR2 SVGAGI come from the germline V gene. After removal of 8 bases from V and 7 bases from J, the junction contained 2 bases not matched to a gene. The CDR3 has 11 residues. The CDR3 loop reads CASVTGGGYTF. The DNA of the CDR3 is TGTGCCAGCGTGACAGGGGGTGGCTACACCTTC.

The CDR3 nucleotides are TGCAGCGTCGCCGGAGGGGCTGAAGCTTTCTTT. It encodes CSVAGGAEAFF. V and J are TRBV29-1 and TRBJ1-1; TRBD1 might be the D (5 bases). Germline lookup yields CDR1 SQVTM and CDR2 ANQGSEA. The CDR3 consists of 11 residues. The V end was cut by 6 bases, the J end by 6 bases, with 11 bases between.

The genes are TRBV5-6 and TRBJ1-2, with TRBD1 matching over 8 bases. CDR1 and CDR2 (germline): SGHDT, YYEEEE. The CDR3 is 16 residues long. Trimming removed 4 bases from V and 6 bases from J; junction bases left unmatched: 14. The CDR3 DNA is TGTGCCAGCAGCATCCACCCACCTCAGGGGGCAGATGGCTACACCTTC. Protein sequence: CASSIHPPQGADGYTF.

This clone was counted a single time. This chain connects TRBV5-4 to TRBJ2-3; a possible D gene is TRBD1 (6 bases). Trimming took 6 bases from V and 1 from J, leaving 15 bases between them. Germline loops: CDR1 SGHNT, CDR2 YYREEE (reference sequence). This CDR3 region has 15 residues. This chain's CDR3 is CASIPGEGGTDTQYF. The CDR3 DNA follows: TGTGCCAGCATCCCCGGAGAGGGGGGCACAGATACGCAGTATTTT.

V usage is TRBV19 and J usage is TRBJ1-2, with TRBD1 matching 7 bases. The trim removed 5 bases at V and 1 base at J, leaving 10 bases unmatched. Germline lookup yields CDR1 LNHDA and CDR2 SQIVND (reference sequence). The length of the CDR3 is 16 residues. The CDR3 coding sequence is TGTGCCAGTAGTCTCGTCCCGGGACAGAGTAACTATGGCTACACCTTC. Protein sequence: CASSLVPGQSNYGYTF.

The CDR3 region is CASSQVPDAKVYGYTF. CDR3 nucleotides: TGTGCCAGCAGCCAAGTGCCCGATGCTAAAGTCTATGGCTACACCTTC. The V call is TRBV3-1 (or the pseudogene TRBV3-2), the J call TRBJ1-2; D is ambiguous. V was clipped by 1 base and J by 4 bases, with 16 bases between them. Germline CDR1 and CDR2: LGHDT and YNNKEL (reference sequence). The CDR3 is made up of 16 amino acids.

The chain links TRBV6-5 to TRBJ2-3; 8 positions match TRBD2. The CDR3 sequence is 14 residues long. Germline trimming cut 5 bases from V and 4 bases from J; bases unmatched to any gene: 5. Germline V CDR1 and CDR2: MNHEY, SVGAGI. CDR3 sequence: CASSPGLAADTQYF. The CDR3, as DNA: TGTGCCAGCAGTCCAGGACTAGCAGCAGATACGCAGTATTTT.

The rearrangement uses TRBV3-1 (or the pseudogene TRBV3-2) and TRBJ1-6; tentatively, D is TRBD1 (6 bases). Between the trimmed V and J ends, which lost 4 bases and 7 bases, there was a span of 14 bases. The V gene's germline CDR1 is LGHDT and CDR2 YNNKEL (reference sequence). The CDR3 is 15 residues long. In DNA form, the CDR3 reads TGTGCCAGCAGCCGGTCACAGGGAACGAATTCACCCCTCCACTTT. As protein: CASSRSQGTNSPLHF.

The J gene is TRBJ1-1, the V gene TRBV9; TRBD1 might be the D (6 bases). V shed 4 bases and J shed 1 base, with 23 bases lying between them. The CDR3 has 18 residues. Germline V CDR1 and CDR2: SGDLS, YYNGEE. The CDR3 sequence is CASSQEGSSQGPNTEAFF. The CDR3 DNA is TGTGCCAGCAGCCAAGAGGGGTCCTCACAGGGCCCGAACACTGAAGCTTTCTTT.

This rearrangement joins TRBV24-1 to TRBJ2-7, with D perhaps matching TRBD1 (5 bases). CDR1 is KGHDR and CDR2 is SFDVKD in the germline V gene. The CDR3 sequence is 15 residues long. Trimming pared 3 bases from V and 3 bases from J, leaving 14 bases between. CDR3 amino acids: CATSDPRQRSYEQYF. In DNA, the CDR3 is TGTGCCACCAGTGATCCCCGACAGAGGAGCTACGAGCAGTACTTC.

In DNA form, the CDR3 reads TGTGCCAGCAACCAGGGGGCGGAGTACGAGCAGTACTTC. Its translation is CASNQGAEYEQYF. The chain recombines TRBV2 with TRBJ2-7, with TRBD1 matching over 8 bases. CDR3 size: 13 residues. Germline CDR1 SNHLY, CDR2 FYNNEI. V was pared by 7 bases and J by 4 bases, with 6 bases of the junction left unmatched.

This rearrangement joins TRBV19 to TRBJ2-7, with a possible D match to TRBD1 (7 bases). This CDR3 has 15 amino acids. Trimming stripped 6 bases from V and 1 base from J, with 16 bases between. Germline V gives CDR1 LNHDA, CDR2 SQIVND (reference sequence). CDR3 residues: CASRGGQMGSYEQYF. The DNA of the CDR3 is TGTGCCAGTAGGGGGGGACAGATGGGGTCCTACGAGCAGTACTTC. Complete variable domain (other parts from reference TRBV19 and TRBJ2-7): DGGITQSPKYLFRKEGQNVTLSCEQNLNHDAMYWYRQDPGQGLRLIYYSQIVNDFQKGDIAEGYSVSREKKESFPLTVTSAQKNPTAFYLCASRGGQMGSYEQYFGPGTRLTVT.

The CDR3 DNA is TGTGCCAGCAGCTTAGTTGGGCAGGGAACCTACGAGCAGTACTTC. Translation: CASSLVGQGTYEQYF. V is TRBV7-2 and J is TRBJ2-7, with a weak D call TRBD1 (5 bases). The V gene's germline CDR1 is SGHTA and CDR2 FQGNSA. Deletions cut 1 base from V and 2 bases from J, with 12 bases between. The CDR3 extends over 15 amino acids.

This clone appeared once. The CDR3 loop is CASRIRRGMREPQHF. The CDR3 nucleotides are TGTGCCAGTAGAATTCGGCGGGGGATGAGGGAGCCCCAGCATTTT. V is TRBV19 and J is TRBJ1-5; a possible D gene is TRBD1 (5 bases). With 6 bases removed from V and 8 bases from J, the gap between germline ends came to 20 bases. This CDR3 has 15 amino acids. Germline-derived CDR1 and CDR2 are LNHDA and SQIVND (reference sequence).

The chain is built from TRBV5-6 and TRBJ1-5; 7 bases align to TRBD1. The CDR3 sequence is 18 residues long. Germline CDR1 reads SGHDT; CDR2 reads YYEEEE. The J segment lost 0 bases and the V segment lost 4 bases, leaving 13 bases of the junction unmatched. The CDR3 here is CASSTTGYRIHSNQPQHF. The CDR3 bases are TGTGCCAGCAGCACGACAGGGTACCGTATACATAGCAATCAGCCCCAGCATTTT. The variable domain in full, with the rest retrieved from reference TRBV5-6 and TRBJ1-5, is DAGVTQSPTHLIKTRGQQVTLRCSPKSGHDTVSWYQQALGQGPQFIFQYYEEEERQRGNFPDRFSGHQFPNYSSELNVNALLLGDSALYLCASSTTGYRIHSNQPQHFGDGTRLSIL.

V gene TRBV27 combines with J gene TRBJ2-6, with D unresolved. V was cut by 6 bases and J by 1 base, with 7 bases left in between. CDR3 size: 14 residues. Germline V gene sequence: CDR1 MNHEY, CDR2 SMNVEV (reference sequence). This CDR3 is CASSPISGANVLTF. As DNA, the CDR3 is TGTGCCAGCAGCCCCATTTCTGGGGCCAACGTCCTGACTTTC.

The chain is built from TRBV2 and TRBJ2-2; the match to TRBD1 covers 11 bases. Germline V lookup: CDR1 SNHLY, CDR2 FYNNEI. This CDR3 contains 15 residues. V gave up 6 bases and J gave up 5 bases; unmatched junction bases: 5. The CDR3 region has the DNA TGTGCCAGCAGAGGACAGGGGGCGCTTACCGGGGAGCTGTTTTTT. Protein product: CASRGQGALTGELFF.

The chain couples TRBV5-1 to TRBJ2-2; TRBD1 matches at 8 bases. Germline CDR1 is SGHRS and CDR2 is YFSETQ. The trim removed 4 bases at V and 4 bases at J, leaving 9 bases unmatched. There are 16 residues in the CDR3. The CDR3 DNA sequence: TGCGCCAGCAGCAAGGACCAGGGGGCTGGCACCGGGGAGCTGTTTTTT. Its translation: CASSKDQGAGTGELFF.

The chain carries TRBV6-6 and TRBJ1-5, with 7 bases that match TRBD1. Trimming at V came to 3 bases and at J to 0 bases, leaving 2 bases not matched to a gene. The germline gives CDR1 MNHNY, CDR2 SVGAGI (reference sequence). This CDR3 spans 15 amino acids. CDR3 residues: CASSYTGDSNQPQHF. In DNA form, the CDR3 reads TGTGCCAGCAGTTATACAGGGGATAGCAATCAGCCCCAGCATTTT.

This chain joins TRBV5-1 and TRBJ2-7; 10 nucleotides align to TRBD2. Germline CDR1 is SGHRS and CDR2 is YFSETQ. This CDR3 is built from 14 residues. The trim removed 4 bases at V and 1 base at J, leaving 2 bases unmatched. The CDR3 DNA is TGCGCCAGCAGCCCTAGCGGGGGATCCTACGAGCAGTACTTC. As protein: CASSPSGGSYEQYF. The full variable domain, with the rest looked up from reference TRBV5-1 and TRBJ2-7, is KAGVTQTPRYLIKTRGQQVTLSCSPISGHRSVSWYQQTPGQGLQFLFEYFSETQRNKGNFPGRFSGRQFSNSRSEMNVSTLELGDSALYLCASSPSGGSYEQYFGPGTRLTVT.

The chain combines TRBV5-1 with TRBJ2-3; D is perhaps TRBD1 (5 bases). This CDR3 contains 14 residues. CDR1 and CDR2 (germline): SGHRS, YFSETQ. The ends were cut back, 7 bases at V and 1 base at J, with 13 bases in the middle. The CDR3 loop is CASVLGLGTDTQYF. The CDR3, as DNA: TGCGCCAGCGTTTTGGGGCTGGGCACAGATACGCAGTATTTT.

This clone was observed a single time. The chain's CDR3 is CASMGQINTEAFF. CDR3 nucleotides: TGTGCCAGCATGGGACAGATAAACACTGAAGCTTTCTTT. V gene TRBV12-3 or TRBV12-4 combines with J gene TRBJ1-1, with 7 bases lining up with TRBD1. The V segment lost 7 bases and the J segment 2 bases; nucleotides outside the gene matches: 4. The CDR3 loop spans 13 amino acids.

The chain recombines TRBV3-1 (or the pseudogene TRBV3-2) with TRBJ2-1; 8 bases align to TRBD2. The J segment lost 6 bases and the V segment lost 1 base, leaving 11 bases of the junction unmatched. This CDR3 region has 17 residues. CDR1 is LGHDT and CDR2 is YNNKEL in the germline V gene (reference sequence). CDR3 bases: TGTGCCAGCAGCCAAGCTAGGAGAGCGGGGGACATCAATGAGCAGTTCTTC. It yields the protein CASSQARRAGDINEQFF.